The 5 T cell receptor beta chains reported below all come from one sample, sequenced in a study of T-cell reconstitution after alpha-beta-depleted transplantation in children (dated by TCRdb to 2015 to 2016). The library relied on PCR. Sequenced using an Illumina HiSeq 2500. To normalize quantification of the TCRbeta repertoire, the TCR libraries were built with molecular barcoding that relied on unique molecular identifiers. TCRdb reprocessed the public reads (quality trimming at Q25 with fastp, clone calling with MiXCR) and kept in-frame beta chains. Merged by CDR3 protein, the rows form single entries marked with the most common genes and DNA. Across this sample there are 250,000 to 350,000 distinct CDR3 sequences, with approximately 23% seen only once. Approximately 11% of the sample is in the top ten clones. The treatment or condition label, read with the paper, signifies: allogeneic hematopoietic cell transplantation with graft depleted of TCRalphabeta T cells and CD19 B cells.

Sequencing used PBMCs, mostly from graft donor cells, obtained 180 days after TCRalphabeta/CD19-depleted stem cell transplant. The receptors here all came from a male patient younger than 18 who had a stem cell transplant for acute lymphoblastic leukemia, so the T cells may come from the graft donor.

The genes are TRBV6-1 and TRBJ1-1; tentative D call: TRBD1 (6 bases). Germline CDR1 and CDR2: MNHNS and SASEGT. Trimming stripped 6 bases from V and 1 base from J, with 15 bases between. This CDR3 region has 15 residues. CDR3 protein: CASRRATGANTEAFF. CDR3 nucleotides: TGTGCCAGCAGACGAGCGACAGGAGCGAACACTGAAGCTTTCTTT.

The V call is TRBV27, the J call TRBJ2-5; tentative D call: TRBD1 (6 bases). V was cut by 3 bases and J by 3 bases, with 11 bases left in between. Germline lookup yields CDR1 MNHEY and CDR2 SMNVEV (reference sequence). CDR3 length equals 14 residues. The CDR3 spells CASSFGRGKETQYF. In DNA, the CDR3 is TGTGCCAGCAGTTTTGGCAGGGGAAAAGAGACCCAGTACTTC.

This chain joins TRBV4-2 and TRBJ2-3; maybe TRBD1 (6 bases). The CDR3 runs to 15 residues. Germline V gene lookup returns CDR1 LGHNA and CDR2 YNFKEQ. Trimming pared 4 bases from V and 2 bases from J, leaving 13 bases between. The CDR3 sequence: CASSRGQADTDTQYF. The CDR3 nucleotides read TGTGCCAGCAGCCGGGGGCAAGCCGACACAGATACGCAGTATTTT.

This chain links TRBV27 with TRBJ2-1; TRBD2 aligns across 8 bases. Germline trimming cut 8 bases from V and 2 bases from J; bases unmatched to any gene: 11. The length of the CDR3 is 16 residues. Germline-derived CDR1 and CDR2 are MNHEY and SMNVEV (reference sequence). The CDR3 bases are TGTGCCAGCGCCGACATCCCGGGACTAGCCTACAATGAGCAGTTCTTC. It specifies CASADIPGLAYNEQFF.

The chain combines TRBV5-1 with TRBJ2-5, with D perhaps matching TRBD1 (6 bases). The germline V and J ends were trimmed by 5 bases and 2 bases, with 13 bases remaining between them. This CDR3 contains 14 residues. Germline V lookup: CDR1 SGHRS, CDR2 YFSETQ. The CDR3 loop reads CASSYGTPQETQYF. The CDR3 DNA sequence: TGCGCCAGCAGTTACGGGACACCGCAAGAGACCCAGTACTTC.